The clone carrying this T cell receptor beta chain was counted ten times or more. Antigen specificity is unknown. This sample is drawn from a study of T cells in Graves' hyperthyroidism and ophthalmopathy. Study in general: At initial diagnosis, before any treatment had begun, peripheral blood was obtained.

Findings of the study overall: Classification by a 13 V-J model distinguished ophthalmopathy from stable hyperthyroidism.

PBMCs were sourced from approximately 9 ml fresh peripheral blood. V was clipped by 2 bases and J by 7 bases, with 9 bases between them. Germline loops: CDR1 LNHDA, CDR2 SQIVND (reference sequence). The CDR3 covers 12 residues. Amplified TCR beta CDR3 regions came from RNA transcripts. An initial round of RT-PCR targeting the TCR CDR3 relied on the HTBI primer set. TCRdb analysed the multiplex PCR reads with MiXCR anew, one entry per CDR3 protein. This sample carries roughly 500,000 distinct CDR3 sequences, roughly 25% of them seen once, and the ten largest clones take around 10%. The chain couples TRBV19 to TRBJ2-7; either TRBD1 or TRBD2 may fit D (5 bases each). The sequencing input was blood. This sequence originates from a woman in her 30s with Graves' ophthalmopathy. The CDR3, as DNA: TGTGCCAGTAGTATAAGGGACGGGGAGCAGTACTTC. It translates to CASSIRDGEQYF.